Listed here is a single T cell receptor (beta chain). Antigen specificity is unknown. The PCR made use of 60 Vbeta and 13 Jbeta primers. TCRdb's table, derived via immunoSEQ multiplex PCR, lists solely in-frame clones and lacks some. The repertoire holds 60,000 to 90,000 clones, with over 60% as singletons. This record comes from a study of cytomegalovirus exposure and HLA in healthy donors. Overall study findings and caveats: The authors listed 164 TCR beta chains as cytomegalovirus-associated.

The CDR3 has 15 amino acids. In germline, CDR1 is LNHNV, CDR2 YYDKDF (reference sequence). Trimming took off 1 base at V and 5 bases at J, with 11 bases between the two ends. The sample comprised PBMCs. This receptor was identified in a man aged 35 to 55 in good health and CMV-seropositive. The gene calls are TRBV15 and TRBJ2-2; possibly TRBD1 for D (6 bases). The CDR3 region has the DNA TGTGCCACCAGCAGAGCAGGGGTTGGGACCGGGGAGCTGTTTTTT. Amino acids: CATSRAGVGTGELFF.